The 29 T cell receptor beta chains below come from one sample, sequenced in a study of T-cell memory formation after mild COVID-19. MiXCR, applied by TCRdb to the 5' RACE reads, yields one record per CDR3 protein. The table has around 130,000 distinct CDR3 sequences, roughly 15% seen once. The sample was PBMCs or a T cell subset sorted from them (not recorded which). All receptors come from an adult woman who had mild COVID-19 (a few samples of this study predate the infection). Cell type and time point are not known.

V usage is TRBV6-2 or TRBV6-3 and J usage is TRBJ2-2; D uncertain. CDR3 length: 12 amino acids. V was trimmed by 5 bases and J by 7 bases, leaving 8 bases between them. Per the germline V gene, CDR1 is MNHEY and CDR2 is SVGEGT. CDR3 residues: CASSGFGGELFF. The DNA for the CDR3 is TGTGCCAGCAGTGGGTTTGGCGGGGAGCTGTTTTTT.

The chain uses TRBV7-9 and TRBJ2-3; 12 bases fit TRBD2. The J segment lost 1 base and the V segment lost 3 bases, leaving 5 bases of the junction unmatched. The CDR3 is made up of 17 amino acids. Germline CDR1 SEHNR, CDR2 FQNEAQ (reference sequence). In DNA form, the CDR3 reads TGTGCCAGCAGCTTTTTCCGGACTAGCGGGGGCACAGATACGCAGTATTTT. This sequence encodes CASSFFRTSGGTDTQYF.

This clonotype was counted a few times. This rearrangement joins TRBV4-1 to TRBJ2-1, with 9 bases lining up with TRBD2. The CDR3 loop spans 16 amino acids. The germline V gene encodes CDR1 MGHRA and CDR2 YSYEKL. With 4 bases clipped from V and 7 bases from J, the junction kept 11 bases outside the gene matches. The CDR3 protein is CASSRDPGLARNEQFF. The CDR3 nucleotides are TGCGCCAGCAGCCGAGACCCGGGACTAGCCCGAAATGAGCAGTTCTTC.

This clonotype has only a few counts. The chain uses TRBV6-6 and TRBJ1-1; D unresolved. This CDR3 region has 11 residues. Trimming shortened V by 5 bases and J by 5 bases, and 6 bases separated the two germline ends. Germline CDR1 is MNHNY and CDR2 is SVGAGI (reference sequence). The CDR3 protein is CASSHQTEAFF. CDR3 coding DNA: TGTGCCAGCAGTCACCAAACTGAAGCTTTCTTT.

This clonotype was detected only a few times. The rearrangement links TRBV20-1 to TRBJ2-7, with D tentatively TRBD1 or TRBD2 (5 bases each). This CDR3 contains 13 residues. V lost 6 bases to trimming and J lost 2 bases, with 14 bases between them. Germline V CDR1 and CDR2: DFQATT, SNEGSKA (reference sequence). CDR3 sequence (DNA): TGCAGTGCCGCCAGGGACGGCACCTACGAGCAGTACTTC. As protein: CSAARDGTYEQYF.

There are a few counts of this clonotype. The rearrangement links TRBV7-2 to TRBJ2-1; 16 bases align to TRBD2. CDR1 and CDR2 from the germline V gene are SGHTA and FQGNSA. The junction had 6 bases not matched to a gene; V was cut back by 3 bases and J by 7 bases. The CDR3 extends over 17 amino acids. CDR3 in amino acids: CASSLAPGLAGGNEQFF. CDR3 DNA: TGTGCCAGCAGCTTGGCGCCGGGACTAGCGGGAGGGAATGAGCAGTTCTTC.

This clonotype was recorded many times. This chain joins TRBV6-2 or TRBV6-3 and TRBJ2-7; D may match TRBD1 or TRBD2 (5 bases each). The V gene lost 6 bases and the J gene lost 6 bases, with 18 bases spanning the gap. Germline V lookup: CDR1 MNHEY, CDR2 SVGEGT. CDR3 size: 14 residues. The CDR3 nucleotides are TGTGCCAGCAGCCCTTGGGACCCCCCTGTCGAGCAGTACTTC. Amino acids: CASSPWDPPVEQYF.

The chain uses TRBV29-1 and TRBJ2-2; 7 bases match TRBD1. Germline trimming cut 7 bases from V and 7 bases from J; bases unmatched to any gene: 9. This CDR3 has 13 residues. Germline V lookup: CDR1 SQVTM, CDR2 ANQGSEA. Here the CDR3 reads CSAVTGASGELFF. The CDR3 nucleotides are TGCAGCGCGGTAACAGGGGCTAGCGGGGAGCTGTTTTTT.

The chain couples TRBV7-2 to TRBJ2-1; either TRBD1 or TRBD2 may fit D (6 bases each). V shed 2 bases and J shed 0 bases, with 17 bases lying between them. The CDR3 sequence is 18 residues long. Per germline, CDR1 SGHTA and CDR2 FQGNSA. CDR3 sequence reads: CASSLIPLGGSSYNEQFF. CDR3 in DNA: TGTGCCAGCAGCTTAATCCCCCTAGGGGGGAGCTCCTACAATGAGCAGTTCTTC.

The gene calls are TRBV20-1 and TRBJ2-1; weak D call: TRBD1 (5 bases). The CDR3 spans 17 residues. The V gene lost 3 bases and the J gene lost 3 bases, with 21 bases spanning the gap. Per germline, CDR1 DFQATT and CDR2 SNEGSKA (reference sequence). The CDR3 loop reads CSASLIQGKIGYNEQFF. The CDR3 nucleotides are TGCAGTGCTAGCCTTATTCAGGGTAAGATAGGCTACAATGAGCAGTTCTTC.

The rearrangement links TRBV7-8 to TRBJ2-7; D unclear. CDR3 length: 13 residues. Trimming pared 5 bases from V and 1 base from J, leaving 9 bases between. Germline assignment: CDR1 SGHVS and CDR2 FQNEAQ. The DNA for the CDR3 is TGTGCCAGCAGCCCCACCGGTTCCTACGAGCAGTACTTC. This translates into CASSPTGSYEQYF.

V usage is TRBV29-1 and J usage is TRBJ2-7; either TRBD1 or TRBD2 may fit D (5 bases each). This CDR3 is built from 12 residues. The germline V gene has CDR1 SQVTM and CDR2 ANQGSEA. The DNA for the CDR3 is TGCAGTACATGGGACGAAACCTACGAGCAGTACTTC. Amino acids: CSTWDETYEQYF.

This clonotype was seen more than once but under ten times. The chain couples TRBV29-1 to TRBJ2-7, with D maybe TRBD1 (6 bases). V gave up 7 bases and J gave up 2 bases, with 15 bases separating them. The germline V gene encodes CDR1 SQVTM and CDR2 ANQGSEA. The CDR3 runs to 13 residues. CDR3 in DNA: TGCAGCGCGGAACAGGGCCCCCCCTACGAGCAGTACTTC. It is translated as CSAEQGPPYEQYF.

The chain is built from TRBV24-1 and TRBJ2-6, with D hard to call. Germline CDR1 and CDR2: KGHDR and SFDVKD. V lost 6 bases and J lost 0, with 11 bases in between. The CDR3 has 16 residues. The CDR3 is CATSSGRVSGANVLTF. In nucleotides, the CDR3 is TGTGCCACCAGTTCCGGTCGGGTCTCTGGGGCCAACGTCCTGACTTTC.

The chain joins TRBV29-1 to TRBJ1-1, with no clear D. V was cut by 6 bases and J by 1 base, with 12 bases left in between. The CDR3 has 13 amino acids. Germline V gives CDR1 SQVTM, CDR2 ANQGSEA. The CDR3 bases are TGCAGCGTGGCCTTTACAGAGAACACTGAAGCTTTCTTT. This sequence encodes CSVAFTENTEAFF. Variable domain in full (rest from reference TRBV29-1 and TRBJ1-1): SAVISQKPSRDICQRGTSLTIQCQVDSQVTMMFWYRQQPGQSLTLIATANQGSEATYESGFVIDKFPISRPNLTFSTLTVSNMSPEDSSIYLCSVAFTENTEAFFGQGTRLTVV.

This clonotype was seen a few times. J is TRBJ1-1 and V is TRBV7-9; D gene uncertain. In germline, CDR1 is SEHNR, CDR2 FQNEAQ (reference sequence). V lost 8 bases to trimming and J lost 4 bases, with 11 bases between them. This CDR3 region has 12 residues. In DNA form, the CDR3 reads TGTGCCAGCGGAGGTAGTTCCACTGAAGCTTTCTTT. Protein sequence: CASGGSSTEAFF.

The J gene is TRBJ2-5, the V gene TRBV7-9, with 8 bases lining up with TRBD2. Germline V gene data show CDR1 as SEHNR and CDR2 as FQNEAQ (reference sequence). This CDR3 is built from 19 residues. Trimming took 6 bases from V and 4 from J; bases not matched to a gene: 22. In DNA form, the CDR3 reads TGTGCCAGCAGACTTTCCAAGAGCGGGAGAGGGGAGAGGGGAGAGACCCAGTACTTC. Translated: CASRLSKSGRGERGETQYF.

This sequence joins TRBV7-9 and TRBJ2-7, with TRBD1 as a possible D gene (6 bases). The germline CDR1 and CDR2 sequences are SEHNR and FQNEAQ (reference sequence). V was cut by 1 base and J by 1 base, with 14 bases left in between. The CDR3 is made up of 16 amino acids. CDR3: CASSLVDGTRSYEQYF. The CDR3 nucleotides are TGTGCCAGCAGCTTAGTAGACGGGACAAGGTCCTACGAGCAGTACTTC.

This clonotype turned up a few times. This chain joins TRBV9 and TRBJ2-1, with TRBD1 identical over 9 bases. The CDR3 covers 12 residues. Germline assignment: CDR1 SGDLS and CDR2 YYNGEE. J gave up 12 bases and V 3 bases, and 4 bases lay outside the gene matches. DNA of the CDR3: TGTGCCAGCAGCGCCGGGACAGGGTGGCAGTTCTTC. Its protein is CASSAGTGWQFF. The variable domain in full, completed from reference TRBV9 and TRBJ2-1, reads DSGVTQTPKHLITATGQRVTLRCSPRSGDLSVYWYQQSLDQGLQFLIQYYNGEERAKGNILERFSAQQFPDLHSELNLSSLELGDSALYFCASSAGTGWQFFGPGTRLTVL.

The genes are TRBV12-3 or TRBV12-4 and TRBJ1-6; no firm D call. This CDR3 is 14 amino acids long. V lost 7 bases and J lost 7, with 14 bases in between. The CDR3 DNA reads TGTGCCAGCACGCACCGGGCCACCAATTCACCCCTCCACTTT. This translates into CASTHRATNSPLHF.

The J gene is TRBJ2-3, the V gene TRBV7-7; 7 bases line up with TRBD1. With 2 bases clipped from V and 6 bases from J, the junction kept 5 bases outside the gene matches. The CDR3 loop spans 14 amino acids. CDR1 is SSHAT, CDR2 FNYEAQ, per germline (reference sequence). CDR3 bases: TGTGCCAGCAGCTTAAGGGGGCTCGGGGATACGCAGTATTTT. Translating it yields CASSLRGLGDTQYF. Combining the CDR3 with reference TRBV7-7 and TRBJ2-3 gives the whole variable domain GAGVSQSPRYKVTKRGQDVTLRCDPISSHATLYWYQQALGQGPEFLTYFNYEAQPDKSGLPSDRFSAERPEGSISTLTIQRTEQRDSAMYRCASSLRGLGDTQYFGPGTRLTVL.

In this sample, this clonotype turned up a few times. The chain employs TRBV3-1 and TRBJ2-2; no firm D call. V was clipped by 2 bases and J by 6 bases, with 10 bases between them. The germline V gene has CDR1 LGHDT and CDR2 YNNKEL (reference sequence). The CDR3 sequence is 14 residues long. CDR3 region: CASSQFRTPGELFF. CDR3 bases: TGTGCCAGCAGCCAATTCCGTACCCCCGGGGAGCTGTTTTTT. Complete variable domain (other parts from reference TRBV3-1 and TRBJ2-2): DTAVSQTPKYLVTQMGNDKSIKCEQNLGHDTMYWYKQDSKKFLKIMFSYNNKELIINETVPNRFSPKSPDKAHLNLHINSLELGDSAVYFCASSQFRTPGELFFGEGSRLTVL.

The chain employs TRBV6-5 and TRBJ2-6; D may be TRBD1 (6 bases). CDR1 is MNHEY, CDR2 SVGAGI, per germline. The CDR3 loop spans 17 amino acids. V lost 2 bases and J 1 base, leaving 12 bases between the germline ends. The CDR3 DNA sequence: TGTGCCAGCAGTTACAGGACAGCCGATTCTGGGGCCAACGTCCTGACTTTC. This codes for CASSYRTADSGANVLTF.

This chain uses TRBV24-1 with TRBJ2-2; D remains ambiguous. CDR1 and CDR2 from the germline V gene are KGHDR and SFDVKD. CDR3 length: 13 amino acids. V was clipped by 5 bases and J by 3 bases, with 6 bases between them. This CDR3 reads CATSVGDTGELFF. The CDR3, as DNA: TGTGCCACCAGTGTTGGAGACACCGGGGAGCTGTTTTTT.

The sample holds a few counts of this clonotype. The rearrangement uses TRBV29-1 and TRBJ2-2, with TRBD1 as a possible D gene (5 bases). Germline loops: CDR1 SQVTM, CDR2 ANQGSEA. This CDR3 region has 14 residues. Deletions cut 6 bases from V and 5 bases from J, with 16 bases between. The CDR3 nucleotides are TGCAGCGTGAAAGGTCCAGGGTTGACCGGGGAGCTGTTTTTT. Its protein product is CSVKGPGLTGELFF.

The chain uses TRBV10-3 and TRBJ1-6, with no clear D. The germline V gene encodes CDR1 ENHRY and CDR2 SYGVKD. The CDR3 spans 15 residues. V was cut by 2 bases and J by 8 bases, with 13 bases left in between. CDR3 protein: CAISELPGRHSPLHF. As DNA, the CDR3 is TGTGCCATCAGTGAGCTGCCCGGGAGGCATTCACCCCTCCACTTT.

The gene calls are TRBV25-1 and TRBJ2-7; D gene ambiguous. Between the trimmed V and J ends, which lost 2 bases and 0 bases, there was a span of 11 bases. Looked up from germline, CDR1 is MGHDK and CDR2 is SYGVNS. This CDR3 is built from 15 residues. CDR3 in DNA: TGTGCCAGCAGTGAACCGCTCGGAGTCTCCTACGAGCAGTACTTC. This codes for CASSEPLGVSYEQYF.

CDR3 residues: CASRSIDDEQFF. The CDR3 coding sequence is TGTGCCAGCAGATCCATAGACGATGAGCAGTTCTTC. This chain links TRBV7-3 with TRBJ2-1; D remains unclear. This CDR3 has 12 residues. Germline assignment: CDR1 SGHTA and CDR2 FQGTGA. V lost 6 bases to trimming and J lost 8 bases, with 11 bases between them. The full variable domain, completed using reference TRBV7-3 and TRBJ2-1, is GAGVSQTPSNKVTEKGKYVELRCDPISGHTALYWYRQSLGQGPEFLIYFQGTGAADDSGLPNDRFFAVRPEGSVSTLKIQRTERGDSAVYLCASRSIDDEQFFGPGTRLTVL.

The chain uses TRBV29-1 and TRBJ2-3; TRBD1 agrees at 11 bases. Germline V lookup: CDR1 SQVTM, CDR2 ANQGSEA. The ends lost 2 bases at V and 5 bases at J; junction bases unmatched: 6. The CDR3 length is 15 residues. In nucleotides, the CDR3 is TGCAGCGTTGAACATGGGGACAGGGGGAGAGATACGCAGTATTTT. It is translated as CSVEHGDRGRDTQYF.